This T cell receptor beta chain was captured by sequencing in a study of immune evolution from preneoplasia to lung adenocarcinoma. Study findings and constraints: Top clone share appeared to fall from AAH through AIS, MIA, adenocarcinoma.

H&E slides confirmed each diagnosis, reviewed by two pathologists independently. After pathologic assessment, macro-dissection selected premalignant or tumor cells for extraction. Libraries were prepared by immunoSEQ multiplex PCR; TCRdb keeps only in-frame clonotypes and omits some of them. Of 9,500 to 11,000 clones listed, around three quarters are singletons. Only one count was recorded for this clone. Its antigen is undetermined. The CDR3 length is 15 residues. V shed 6 bases and J 1 base; nucleotides not matched to a gene: 8. Germline assignment: CDR1 SNHLY and CDR2 FYNNEI. The chain combines TRBV2 with TRBJ2-5, with TRBD1 matching over 7 bases. This clonotype was sampled from a person between 65 and 79 years old with lung adenocarcinoma. The sequenced material came from FFPE minimally invasive lung adenocarcinoma tissue. For the CDR3, the DNA is TGTGCCAGCAGAGCCCCGACAGGGCTCCAAGAGACCCAGTACTTC. Its translation is CASRAPTGLQETQYF.